The clone carrying this TCR beta chain is termed medium-sized. Its antigen is still unknown. The data were produced by immunoSEQ multiplex PCR, yet TCRdb's version contains in-frame clones alone and is incomplete. The data hold approximately 99,000 clones, with roughly 81% observed a single time. Following autologous stem cell transplantation, relapse occurred in every patient, and exposure to brentuximab vedotin varied. The sample is drawn from a study of PD-1 blockade in classical Hodgkin lymphoma. Notes on the study in general: Causes of the repertoire differences remain undefined, possibly disease activity or prior therapy. Prior to therapy, complete responders displayed diversity much like that of newly diagnosed patients. Patients with an early start, nivolumab under 1 year after ASCT, were excluded.

Germline CDR1 PRHDT, CDR2 FYEKMQ (reference sequence). Trimming left V 3 bases short and J 1 base short, with 12 bases between. The CDR3 totals 15 residues. This clonotype was obtained from a human donor with classical Hodgkin lymphoma. The material was peripheral blood mononuclear cells (PBMCs), obtained before the second cycle of nivolumab. The chain carries TRBV13 and TRBJ1-1; D unclear. The CDR3 region has the DNA TGTGCCAGCAGCTTCGGGGATGGTAAGAACACTGAAGCTTTCTTT. Its protein product is CASSFGDGKNTEAFF.